The sequence of this TCR beta chain was determined in a study of cytomegalovirus exposure and HLA in healthy donors. Study observations and caveats: Per published reports, the classifier diagnosed cytomegalovirus status with high specificity and sensitivity.

A remark on this clone: Its matching antigen is unknown.

Though nominally healthy at sampling, donors likely had unrecorded immune exposures. PCR was performed using 60 Vbeta and 13 Jbeta primers. Sequenced by immunoSEQ multiplex PCR; TCRdb stores in-frame clones only, minus some. The profile shows fewer than 200,000 clones, approximately 76% of them singletons. V shed 6 bases and J 1 base; nucleotides not matched to a gene: 6. In germline, CDR1 is SQVTM, CDR2 ANQGSEA. This CDR3 has 13 residues. This receptor was taken from a woman in her late teens or twenties in good health and CMV-seropositive. Sequencing input: PBMCs. This rearrangement joins TRBV29-1 to TRBJ2-7; TRBD1 matches 7 bases. CDR3 bases: TGCAGCGTGGAGACAGGGCCGTCCTACGAGCAGTACTTC. Encoded protein: CSVETGPSYEQYF.